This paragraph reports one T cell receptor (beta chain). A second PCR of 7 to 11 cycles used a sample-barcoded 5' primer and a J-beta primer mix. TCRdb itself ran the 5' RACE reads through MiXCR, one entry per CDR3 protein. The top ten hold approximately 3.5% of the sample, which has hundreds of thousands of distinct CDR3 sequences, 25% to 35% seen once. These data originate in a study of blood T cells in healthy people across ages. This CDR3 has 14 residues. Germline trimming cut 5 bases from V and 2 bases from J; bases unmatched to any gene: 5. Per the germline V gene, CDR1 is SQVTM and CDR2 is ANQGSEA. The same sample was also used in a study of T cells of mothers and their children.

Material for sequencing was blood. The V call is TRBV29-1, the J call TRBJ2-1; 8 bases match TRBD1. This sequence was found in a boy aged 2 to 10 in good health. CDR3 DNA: TGCAGCGTTACCCGGACAGGGCCCTACAATGAGCAGTTCTTC. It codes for CSVTRTGPYNEQFF.